This T cell receptor beta chain was recovered during a study of blood T cell repertoires in COVID-19. The assay was immunoSEQ multiplex PCR, and TCRdb's table has in-frame clones only and misses some. The table includes around 300,000 clones, 85% to 90% detected once. The CDR3 length is 14 residues. CDR1 is ENHRY, CDR2 SYGVKD, per germline. With 0 bases removed from V and 4 bases from J, the gap between germline ends came to 9 bases. The sequenced material came from PBMCs or T cells enriched from blood (not recorded which). This TCR came from an older woman who had recovered from COVID-19. The gene calls are TRBV10-3 and TRBJ1-1; D unresolved. The CDR3 is CAISESVIGTEAFF. In DNA, the CDR3 is TGTGCCATCAGTGAGTCAGTTATCGGCACTGAAGCTTTCTTT.